A single sample gave rise to the 13 T cell receptor beta chains below, sequenced in a study of cytomegalovirus exposure and HLA in healthy donors. This PCR relied on a set of 60 Vbeta primers and 13 Jbeta primers. TCRdb's copy holds only in-frame clones and misses some; the assay was immunoSEQ multiplex PCR. The sample contains some 190,000 clones, 82% of which appear only once. Sequences were obtained from PBMCs. Receptors were obtained from a man aged 40-50 years in good health and CMV-seronegative.

The rearrangement joins TRBV6-1 to TRBJ2-3; D is undetermined. The CDR3 totals 12 residues. Germline CDR1 and CDR2: MNHNS and SASEGT. V lost 7 bases and J 3 bases, leaving 8 bases between the germline ends. The CDR3 sequence is CASNDGTDTQYF. CDR3 sequence (DNA): TGTGCCAGCAATGACGGGACAGATACGCAGTATTTT.

This chain links TRBV7-9 with TRBJ1-2; D is undetermined. V was clipped by 6 bases and J by 4 bases, with 18 bases between them. This CDR3 is built from 15 residues. Germline CDR1 reads SEHNR; CDR2 reads FQNEAQ (reference sequence). As DNA, the CDR3 is TGTGCCAGCAGACCCCTAGGTACGGTGACCTATGGCTACACCTTC. It translates to CASRPLGTVTYGYTF.

The chain joins TRBV7-9 to TRBJ2-2; 7 bases are shared with TRBD1. The CDR3 runs to 14 residues. Per the germline V gene, CDR1 is SEHNR and CDR2 is FQNEAQ (reference sequence). V lost 6 bases and J lost 5; bases outside the gene matches: 6. The DNA for the CDR3 is TGTGCCAGCAGTACAGACAGGGCGACCGGGGAGCTGTTTTTT. This sequence encodes CASSTDRATGELFF.

This clone was counted once. One end of the junction varies from germline; a read error may be responsible. The gene calls are TRBV7-9 and TRBJ1-2; the match to TRBD1 covers 7 bases. The CDR3 runs to 16 residues. The V gene's germline CDR1 is SEHNR and CDR2 FQNEAQ (reference sequence). CDR3 bases: TGTTCCAGCAGTCACATAACAGGGGAAAGGGCGGGTGGCTACACCTTC. Protein: CSSSHITGERAGGYTF.

This chain joins TRBV28 and TRBJ2-7; D is possibly TRBD1 (5 bases). Germline CDR1 and CDR2: MDHEN and SYDVKM. The CDR3 totals 13 residues. The ends were cut back, 3 bases at V and 7 bases at J, with 13 bases in the middle. CDR3 region: CASSLTDQREQYF. CDR3 coding DNA: TGTGCCAGCAGTTTGACAGATCAACGAGAGCAGTACTTC.

This chain links TRBV7-2 with TRBJ1-6, with D perhaps matching TRBD1 (5 bases). The V end was cut by 5 bases, the J end by 10 bases, with 12 bases between. This CDR3 has 13 residues. CDR1 is SGHTA and CDR2 is FQGNSA in the germline V gene. This chain's CDR3 is CASSTQVRSPLHF. CDR3 sequence (DNA): TGTGCCAGCAGCACACAGGTACGGTCACCCCTCCACTTT. The whole variable domain, remainder taken from reference TRBV7-2 and TRBJ1-6, is GAGVSQSPSNKVTEKGKDVELRCDPISGHTALYWYRQSLGQGLEFLIYFQGNSAPDKSGLPSDRFSAERTGGSVSTLTIQRTQQEDSAVYLCASSTQVRSPLHFGNGTRLTVT.

In its sample, this clone was seen once. The V gene is TRBV18, the J gene TRBJ1-1; tentatively, D is TRBD1 (6 bases). V dropped 5 bases and J dropped 3 bases, with 10 bases sitting between them. The germline V gene encodes CDR1 KGHSH and CDR2 LQKENI. CDR3 length equals 13 residues. The CDR3 spells CASSSDRYTEAFF. CDR3 bases: TGTGCCAGCTCATCCGACAGGTACACTGAAGCTTTCTTT.

The V and J genes are TRBV19 and TRBJ1-2; D is perhaps TRBD1 (5 bases). Deletions cut 7 bases from V and 3 bases from J, with 15 bases between. Germline V gene lookup returns CDR1 LNHDA and CDR2 SQIVND (reference sequence). The length of the CDR3 is 14 residues. The CDR3 loop is CASTHSGNHYGYTF. In nucleotides, the CDR3 is TGTGCCAGTACCCACTCAGGGAACCACTATGGCTACACCTTC.

The chain joins TRBV6-5 to TRBJ2-7, with a tentative D call TRBD1 (7 bases). The CDR3 loop spans 15 amino acids. Germline assignment: CDR1 MNHEY and CDR2 SVGAGI. V was cut by 7 bases and J by 2 bases, with 18 bases left in between. The CDR3 coding sequence is TGTGCCAGCATCCCCGACAGGGCGGGAACCTACGAGCAGTACTTC. Amino acids: CASIPDRAGTYEQYF.

The chain joins TRBV30 to TRBJ2-5; TRBD2 matches 10 bases. The CDR3 is made up of 14 amino acids. The trim removed 3 bases at V and 5 bases at J, leaving 6 bases unmatched. The germline gives CDR1 GTSNPN, CDR2 SVGIG (reference sequence). The CDR3 region is CAWSQAGGLETQYF. The DNA of the CDR3 is TGTGCCTGGAGCCAAGCGGGGGGGTTGGAGACCCAGTACTTC.

The chain carries TRBV4-1 and TRBJ1-1; D is ambiguous. Germline V gene sequence: CDR1 MGHRA, CDR2 YSYEKL. The germline V and J ends were trimmed by 1 base and 0 bases, with 6 bases remaining between them. This CDR3 has 14 residues. The CDR3: CASSQGALNTEAFF. CDR3 sequence (DNA): TGCGCCAGCAGCCAAGGCGCCTTGAACACTGAAGCTTTCTTT.

The V and J genes are TRBV7-6 and TRBJ2-7; 7 bases are shared with TRBD1. The CDR3 has 16 residues. V trimming: 0 bases; J trimming: 3 bases; junction bases outside the gene matches: 8. Germline CDR1 and CDR2: SGHVS and FNYEAQ. The CDR3 loop is CASSLAPHRQGYEQYF. CDR3 DNA: TGTGCCAGCAGCTTAGCGCCACATAGACAGGGCTACGAGCAGTACTTC.

V and J are TRBV6-6 and TRBJ2-2; D is possibly TRBD2 (5 bases). Germline assignment: CDR1 MNHNY and CDR2 SVGAGI (reference sequence). Trimming took 8 bases from V and 1 from J, leaving 11 bases between them. The CDR3 consists of 14 residues. The CDR3 loop reads CASSPRGNTGELFF. CDR3 bases: TGTGCCAGCTCCCCCCGGGGGAACACCGGGGAGCTGTTTTTT.